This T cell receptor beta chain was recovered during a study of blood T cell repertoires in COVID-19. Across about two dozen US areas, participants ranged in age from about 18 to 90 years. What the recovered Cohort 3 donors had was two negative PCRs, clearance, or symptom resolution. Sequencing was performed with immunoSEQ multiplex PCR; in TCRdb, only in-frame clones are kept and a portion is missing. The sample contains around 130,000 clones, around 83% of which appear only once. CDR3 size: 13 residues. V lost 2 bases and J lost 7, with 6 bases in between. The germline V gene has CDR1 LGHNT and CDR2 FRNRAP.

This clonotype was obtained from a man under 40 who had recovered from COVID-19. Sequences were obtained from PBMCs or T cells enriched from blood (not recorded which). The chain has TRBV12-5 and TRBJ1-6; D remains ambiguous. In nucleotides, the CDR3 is TGTGCTAGTGGTTTGACGGAGAATTCACCCCTCCACTTT. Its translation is CASGLTENSPLHF.